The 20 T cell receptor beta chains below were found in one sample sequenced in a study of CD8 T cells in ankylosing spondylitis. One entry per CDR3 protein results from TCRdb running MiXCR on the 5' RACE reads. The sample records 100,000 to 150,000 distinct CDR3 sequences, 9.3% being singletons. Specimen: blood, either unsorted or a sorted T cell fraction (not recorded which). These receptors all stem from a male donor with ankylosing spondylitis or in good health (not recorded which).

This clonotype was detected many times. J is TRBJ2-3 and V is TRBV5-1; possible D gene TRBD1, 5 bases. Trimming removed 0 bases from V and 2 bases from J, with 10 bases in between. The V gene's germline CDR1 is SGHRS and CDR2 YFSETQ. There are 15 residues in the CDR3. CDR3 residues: CASSLDQGHTDTQYF. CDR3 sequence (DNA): TGCGCCAGCAGCTTGGATCAGGGCCACACAGATACGCAGTATTTT.

The CDR3 spells CASSLVGGSTEAFF. The CDR3 DNA reads as TGTGCCAGCAGCTTGGTTGGGGGATCGACTGAAGCTTTCTTT. The chain employs TRBV5-5 and TRBJ1-1, with D possibly being TRBD1 (5 bases). V was trimmed by 0 bases and J by 5 bases, leaving 11 bases between them. The CDR3 spans 14 residues. Looked up from germline, CDR1 is SGHKS and CDR2 is YYEKEE (reference sequence). Using reference TRBV5-5 and TRBJ1-1 for the parts outside the CDR3, the full variable domain is DAGVTQSPTHLIKTRGQQVTLRCSPISGHKSVSWYQQVLGQGPQFIFQYYEKEERGRGNFPDRFSARQFPNYSSELNVNALLLGDSALYLCASSLVGGSTEAFFGQGTRLTVV.

This CDR3 reads CASSFGGLSVSTDTQYF. The CDR3 DNA is TGTGCCAGCAGCTTTGGGGGGCTTAGCGTAAGCACAGATACGCAGTATTTT. The chain carries TRBV7-2 and TRBJ2-3; either TRBD1 or TRBD2 may fit D (6 bases each). The germline V gene encodes CDR1 SGHTA and CDR2 FQGNSA. This CDR3 spans 17 amino acids. The V end was cut by 3 bases, the J end by 0 bases, with 16 bases between. The full variable domain, its missing parts supplied by reference TRBV7-2 and TRBJ2-3, is GAGVSQSPSNKVTEKGKDVELRCDPISGHTALYWYRQSLGQGLEFLIYFQGNSAPDKSGLPSDRFSAERTGGSVSTLTIQRTQQEDSAVYLCASSFGGLSVSTDTQYFGPGTRLTVL.

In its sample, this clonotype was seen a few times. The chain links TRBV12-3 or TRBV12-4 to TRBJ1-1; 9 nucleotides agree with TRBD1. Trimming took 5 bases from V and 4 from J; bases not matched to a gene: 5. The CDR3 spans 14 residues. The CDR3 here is CASSEQGAVTEAFF. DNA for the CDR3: TGTGCCAGCAGTGAACAGGGGGCGGTCACTGAAGCTTTCTTT.

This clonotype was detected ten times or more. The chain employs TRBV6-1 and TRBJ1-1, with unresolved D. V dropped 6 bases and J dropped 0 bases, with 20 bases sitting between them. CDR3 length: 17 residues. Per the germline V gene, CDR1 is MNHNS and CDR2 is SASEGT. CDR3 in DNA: TGTGCCAGCAGCGCCTCAGGAGCCCTAAAAGTGAACACTGAAGCTTTCTTT. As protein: CASSASGALKVNTEAFF.

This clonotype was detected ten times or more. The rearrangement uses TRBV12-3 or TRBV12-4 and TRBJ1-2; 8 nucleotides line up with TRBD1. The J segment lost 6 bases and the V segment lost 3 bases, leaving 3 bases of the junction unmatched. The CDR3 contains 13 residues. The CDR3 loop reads CASSFGQGHGYTF. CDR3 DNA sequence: TGTGCCAGCAGTTTCGGACAGGGACATGGCTACACCTTC.

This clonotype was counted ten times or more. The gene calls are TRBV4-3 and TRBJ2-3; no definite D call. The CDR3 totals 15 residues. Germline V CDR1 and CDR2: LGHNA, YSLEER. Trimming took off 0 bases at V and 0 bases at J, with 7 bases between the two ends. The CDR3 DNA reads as TGCGCCAGCAGCCAAGAGTGGAAAAGCACAGATACGCAGTATTTT. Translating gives CASSQEWKSTDTQYF.

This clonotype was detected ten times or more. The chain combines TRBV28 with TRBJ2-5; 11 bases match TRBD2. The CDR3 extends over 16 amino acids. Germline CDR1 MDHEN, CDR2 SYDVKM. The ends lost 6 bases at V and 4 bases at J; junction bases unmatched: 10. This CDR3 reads CASSSGTSGWGETQYF. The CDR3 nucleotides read TGTGCCAGCAGCTCCGGGACTAGCGGATGGGGAGAGACCCAGTACTTC. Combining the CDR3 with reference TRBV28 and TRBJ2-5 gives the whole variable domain DVKVTQSSRYLVKRTGEKVFLECVQDMDHENMFWYRQDPGLGLRLIYFSYDVKMKEKGDIPEGYSVSREKKERFSLILESASTNQTSMYLCASSSGTSGWGETQYFGPGTRLLVL.

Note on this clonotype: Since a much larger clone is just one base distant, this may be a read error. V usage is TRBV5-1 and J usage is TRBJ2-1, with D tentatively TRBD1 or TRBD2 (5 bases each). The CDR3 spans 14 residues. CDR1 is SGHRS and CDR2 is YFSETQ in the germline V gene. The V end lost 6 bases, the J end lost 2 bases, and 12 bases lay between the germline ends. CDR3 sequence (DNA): TGCGCCAGCATCCTGGGGACCCCCTACAATGAGCAGTTCTTC. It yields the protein CASILGTPYNEQFF.

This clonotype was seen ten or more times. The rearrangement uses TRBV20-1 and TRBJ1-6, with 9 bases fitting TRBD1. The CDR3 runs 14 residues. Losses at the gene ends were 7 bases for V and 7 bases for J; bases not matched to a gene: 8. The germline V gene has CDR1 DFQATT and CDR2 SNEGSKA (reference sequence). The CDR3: CSGPGQGGNSPLHF. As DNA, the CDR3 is TGCAGTGGTCCGGGACAGGGAGGGAATTCACCCCTCCACTTT.

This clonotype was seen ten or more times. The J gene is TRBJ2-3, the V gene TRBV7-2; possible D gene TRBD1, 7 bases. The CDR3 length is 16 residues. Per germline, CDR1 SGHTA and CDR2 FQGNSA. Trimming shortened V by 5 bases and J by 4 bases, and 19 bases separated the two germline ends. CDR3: CASSPQSGGYSDTQYF. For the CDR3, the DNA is TGTGCCAGCAGCCCACAGTCAGGGGGGTACTCAGATACGCAGTATTTT. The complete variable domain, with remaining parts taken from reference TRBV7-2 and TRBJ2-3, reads GAGVSQSPSNKVTEKGKDVELRCDPISGHTALYWYRQSLGQGLEFLIYFQGNSAPDKSGLPSDRFSAERTGGSVSTLTIQRTQQEDSAVYLCASSPQSGGYSDTQYFGPGTRLTVL.

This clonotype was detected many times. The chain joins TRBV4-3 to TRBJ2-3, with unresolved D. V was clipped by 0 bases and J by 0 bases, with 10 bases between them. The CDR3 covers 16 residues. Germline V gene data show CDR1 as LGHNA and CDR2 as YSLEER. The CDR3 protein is CASSQDNGASTDTQYF. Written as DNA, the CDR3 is TGCGCCAGCAGCCAAGATAACGGAGCTAGCACAGATACGCAGTATTTT.

The CDR3 region is CASSTGGSSNEQFF. The DNA for the CDR3 is TGTGCCAGCAGCACTGGCGGGAGTAGCAATGAGCAGTTCTTC. The chain uses TRBV7-2 and TRBJ2-1; 7 bases align to TRBD2. The CDR3 sequence is 14 residues long. J lost 6 bases, V lost 5 bases, and 7 bases had no gene match. Germline assignment: CDR1 SGHTA and CDR2 FQGNSA.

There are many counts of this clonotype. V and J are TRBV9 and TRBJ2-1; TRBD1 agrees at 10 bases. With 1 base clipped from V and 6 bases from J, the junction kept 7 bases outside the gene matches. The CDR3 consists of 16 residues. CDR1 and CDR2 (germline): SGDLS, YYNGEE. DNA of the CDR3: TGTGCCAGCAGCGTATTCGGGGACAGGGGTGGCAATGAGCAGTTCTTC. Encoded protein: CASSVFGDRGGNEQFF.

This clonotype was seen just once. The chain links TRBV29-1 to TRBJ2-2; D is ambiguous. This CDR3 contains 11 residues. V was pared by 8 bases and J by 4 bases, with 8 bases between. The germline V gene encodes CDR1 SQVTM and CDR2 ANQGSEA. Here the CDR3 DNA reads TGCAGCTTGTGGGTCACCGGGGAGCTGTTTTTT. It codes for CSLWVTGELFF.

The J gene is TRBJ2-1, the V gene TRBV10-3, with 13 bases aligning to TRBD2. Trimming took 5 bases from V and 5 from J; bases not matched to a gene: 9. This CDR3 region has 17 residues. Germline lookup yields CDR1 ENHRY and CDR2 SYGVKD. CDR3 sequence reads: CAISTPILAGGNNEQFF. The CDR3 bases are TGTGCCATCAGTACCCCCATACTAGCGGGAGGGAACAATGAGCAGTTCTTC.

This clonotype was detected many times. The CDR3 region has the DNA TGTGCCAGCAGTTTTACTAGCGGGCGGAGCTCCTACGAGCAGTACTTC. Encoded protein: CASSFTSGRSSYEQYF. V gene TRBV28 combines with J gene TRBJ2-7; 9 positions match TRBD2. With 3 bases clipped from V and 0 bases from J, the junction kept 6 bases outside the gene matches. CDR1 is MDHEN, CDR2 SYDVKM, per germline. This CDR3 is built from 16 residues.

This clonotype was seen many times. The CDR3 nucleotides are TGCAGTGCTCGACCAGGGAAGTTAAGCTATGGCTACACCTTC. It translates to CSARPGKLSYGYTF. The chain uses TRBV20-1 and TRBJ1-2; D perhaps matches TRBD1 (5 bases). The CDR3 is 14 amino acids. Germline CDR1 reads DFQATT; CDR2 reads SNEGSKA (reference sequence). Deletions cut 5 bases from V and 4 bases from J, with 17 bases between.

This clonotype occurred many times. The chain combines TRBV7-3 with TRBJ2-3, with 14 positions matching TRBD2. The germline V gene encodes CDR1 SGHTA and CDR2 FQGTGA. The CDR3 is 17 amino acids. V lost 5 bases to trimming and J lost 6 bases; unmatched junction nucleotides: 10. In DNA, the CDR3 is TGTGCCAGCAGCCCCGGACTAGCGGGAGGCTCCTTGGATACGCAGTATTTT. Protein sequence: CASSPGLAGGSLDTQYF.

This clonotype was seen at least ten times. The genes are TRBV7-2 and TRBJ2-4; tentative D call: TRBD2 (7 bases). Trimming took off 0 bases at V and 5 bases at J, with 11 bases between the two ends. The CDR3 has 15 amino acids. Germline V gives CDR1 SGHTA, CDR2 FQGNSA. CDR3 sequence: CASSLAGGPENIQYF. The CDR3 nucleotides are TGTGCCAGCAGCTTAGCGGGGGGGCCCGAAAACATTCAGTACTTC.